Given below is one T cell receptor beta chain in context. Its antigen is unknown. This sample is drawn from a study of cytomegalovirus exposure and HLA in healthy donors. Trimming took off 2 bases at V and 12 bases at J, with 17 bases between the two ends. This CDR3 region has 14 residues. CDR1 is MNHEY and CDR2 is SVGAGI in the germline V gene. Broader study findings: Specificity of three CMV-associated chains for CMV antigens was verified in vitro. According to an earlier analysis, most TCR beta V segments yielded productive rearrangements about 87% or about 30% of the time. Apart from CMV serostatus, no immune exposure information was available.

PCR employed 60 Vbeta and 13 Jbeta primers. TCRdb's copy holds only in-frame clones and misses some; the assay was immunoSEQ multiplex PCR. This table holds fewer than 150,000 clones, roughly 80% found once. Sequencing was done on a sample of PBMCs. This chain joins TRBV6-5 and TRBJ2-1; D not certain. This TCR derives from a man aged 40-49 years in good health and CMV-seropositive. CDR3 in DNA: TGTGCCAGCAGTTACGCCCCCAAAGGAGACCTGCAGTTCTTC. As protein: CASSYAPKGDLQFF.